The next 24 T cell receptor beta chains were all read from a single sample in a study of Ad26.COV2.S vaccination and SARS-CoV-2 variants. The table came from immunoSEQ multiplex PCR; TCRdb's copy has only in-frame clones and leaves some out. The table shows hundreds of thousands of clones, with about 90% occurring only once. Stated treatment: 15 to 20 received Ad26.COV2.S at low or high dose, single or two shots; about 5 received placebo; per-sample allocation not given. The samples were gathered on day 63 after the first injection of vaccine or placebo. Here the sequenced sample was peripheral blood, taken in a trial of Ad26.COV2.S vaccine versus placebo. The receptors were sampled from a person between 18 and 65 years old who received the Ad26.COV2.S COVID-19 vaccine or a placebo.

The rearrangement joins TRBV2 to TRBJ2-6, with 9 positions matching TRBD2. This CDR3 is 20 amino acids long. From germline, CDR1 is SNHLY and CDR2 FYNNEI. J lost 3 bases, V lost 3 bases, and 15 bases had no gene match. In DNA, the CDR3 is TGTGCCAGCAGTGAGTGGGCTAGCGGGGACGGGGGTCTTGGGGCCAACGTCCTGACTTTC. Protein: CASSEWASGDGGLGANVLTF.

Only one count was recorded for this clone. V usage is TRBV27 and J usage is TRBJ2-3; TRBD1 matches at 7 bases. From germline, CDR1 is MNHEY and CDR2 SMNVEV (reference sequence). The V segment lost 6 bases and the J segment 1 base; nucleotides outside the gene matches: 10. The CDR3 is made up of 16 amino acids. The CDR3 coding sequence is TGTGCCAGCAGGCAGGGGGTCCCGATAGGCACAGATACGCAGTATTTT. This encodes CASRQGVPIGTDTQYF.

This chain connects TRBV5-1 to TRBJ2-7; TRBD2 aligns across 12 bases. The junction had 5 bases not matched to a gene; V was cut back by 4 bases and J by 6 bases. Germline V lookup: CDR1 SGHRS, CDR2 YFSETQ. The CDR3 is made up of 14 amino acids. The CDR3 spells CASSPGTSGPEQYF. The CDR3 DNA reads as TGCGCCAGCAGCCCCGGGACTAGCGGGCCCGAGCAGTACTTC.

The rearrangement joins TRBV24-1 to TRBJ2-5; 10 positions agree with TRBD1. The V gene end was trimmed by 5 bases and the J gene end by 5 bases; junction bases not matched to a gene: 10. The CDR3 totals 16 residues. Germline V gives CDR1 KGHDR, CDR2 SFDVKD. The CDR3 DNA reads as TGTGCCACCAGTGGCCATAGGGACAGGGGTTTTGAGACCCAGTACTTC. This sequence encodes CATSGHRDRGFETQYF.

The gene calls are TRBV19 and TRBJ1-1; 9 nucleotides align to TRBD1. The CDR3 spans 15 residues. The V segment lost 3 bases and the J segment 6 bases; nucleotides outside the gene matches: 8. Germline assignment: CDR1 LNHDA and CDR2 SQIVND (reference sequence). CDR3 loop: CASSIVSTGGAEAFF. DNA for the CDR3: TGTGCCAGTAGTATTGTGTCGACAGGGGGGGCTGAAGCTTTCTTT.

The rearrangement joins TRBV5-4 to TRBJ1-1, with D uncertain. Germline loops: CDR1 SGHNT, CDR2 YYREEE (reference sequence). This CDR3 comprises 13 residues. Trimming left V 3 bases short and J 3 bases short, with 9 bases between. This CDR3 is CASSYTSYTEAFF. The DNA of the CDR3 is TGTGCCAGCAGCTACACCAGCTACACTGAAGCTTTCTTT.

This clone was picked up one time. The chain combines TRBV24-1 with TRBJ2-5, with D possibly being TRBD2 (6 bases). There are 14 residues in the CDR3. CDR1 and CDR2 from the germline V gene are KGHDR and SFDVKD. The ends were cut back, 3 bases at V and 4 bases at J, with 11 bases in the middle. The CDR3 loop is CATSDTPGAETQYF. CDR3 bases: TGTGCCACCAGTGATACCCCGGGAGCAGAGACCCAGTACTTC.

This chain joins TRBV27 and TRBJ2-7, with 10 bases fitting TRBD1. This CDR3 is 18 amino acids long. V was clipped by 2 bases and J by 0 bases; unmatched bases: 10. Germline V lookup: CDR1 MNHEY, CDR2 SMNVEV (reference sequence). In DNA, the CDR3 is TGTGCCAGCAGTTTAGTAGGGACGGACAGGGGGTTCTCCTACGAGCAGTACTTC. Its protein is CASSLVGTDRGFSYEQYF.

The chain couples TRBV25-1 to TRBJ1-2; 10 bases are shared with TRBD1. This CDR3 region has 12 residues. Germline-derived CDR1 and CDR2 are MGHDK and SYGVNS. The CDR3: CDSIPDRGGYTF. The CDR3 DNA reads TGTGATTCAATCCCGGACAGGGGGGGCTACACCTTC.

This clone showed up just once. This chain links TRBV10-3 with TRBJ2-7; 8 nucleotides line up with TRBD1. The CDR3 contains 12 residues. With 9 bases clipped from V and 4 bases from J, the junction kept 5 bases outside the gene matches. Germline CDR1 is ENHRY and CDR2 is SYGVKD. The chain's CDR3 is CAMGQGAYEQYF. DNA of the CDR3: TGTGCCATGGGTCAGGGGGCGTACGAGCAGTACTTC.

V gene TRBV27 combines with J gene TRBJ1-5; D is unclear. Germline V gives CDR1 MNHEY, CDR2 SMNVEV (reference sequence). Trimming shortened V by 3 bases and J by 1 base, and 7 bases separated the two germline ends. CDR3 size: 14 residues. The CDR3 DNA reads as TGTGCCAGCAGTTTTGGGCAGAGCAATCAGCCCCAGCATTTT. It codes for CASSFGQSNQPQHF.

The chain has TRBV10-3 and TRBJ1-1; D ambiguous. This CDR3 region has 14 residues. Germline CDR1 is ENHRY and CDR2 is SYGVKD. The V and J ends lost 0 bases and 5 bases respectively, with 10 bases between them. This CDR3 is CAISESELGTEAFF. In nucleotides, the CDR3 is TGTGCCATCAGTGAGTCAGAGTTGGGGACTGAAGCTTTCTTT.

The V and J genes are TRBV7-2 and TRBJ1-1, with D unclear. Trimming removed 1 base from V and 6 bases from J, with 9 bases in between. The germline CDR1 and CDR2 sequences are SGHTA and FQGNSA. The CDR3 sequence is 13 residues long. In nucleotides, the CDR3 is TGTGCCAGCAGCTTAGTTCCCCGGGCTGAAGCTTTCTTT. Translating gives CASSLVPRAEAFF.

CDR3: CASSPDTGSNQPQHF. The DNA of the CDR3 is TGTGCCAGCAGCCCGGATACAGGTAGCAATCAGCCCCAGCATTTT. V usage is TRBV5-5 and J usage is TRBJ1-5; TRBD1 might be the D (5 bases). V was trimmed by 4 bases and J by 0 bases, leaving 11 bases between them. The CDR3 contains 15 residues. From germline, CDR1 is SGHKS and CDR2 YYEKEE (reference sequence).

This rearrangement joins TRBV6-5 to TRBJ2-1; TRBD2 aligns across 7 bases. J lost 15 bases, V lost 1 base, and 9 bases had no gene match. The CDR3 sequence is 13 residues long. Germline loops: CDR1 MNHEY, CDR2 SVGAGI. The CDR3, as DNA: TGTGCCAGCAGTTACTTACTTGGGGGGGGACGGTTCTTC. Amino acid sequence: CASSYLLGGGRFF.

The genes are TRBV4-3 and TRBJ2-7; D call uncertain. Germline V gene lookup returns CDR1 LGHNA and CDR2 YSLEER. CDR3 size: 14 residues. The V end was cut by 0 bases, the J end by 3 bases, with 9 bases between. The CDR3 sequence: CASSQDRLHYEQYF. In nucleotides, the CDR3 is TGCGCCAGCAGCCAAGATCGTCTCCACTACGAGCAGTACTTC.

The V gene is TRBV5-1, the J gene TRBJ2-1; D not certain. V shed 0 bases and J shed 4 bases, with 11 bases lying between them. The CDR3 extends over 15 amino acids. Germline V gives CDR1 SGHRS, CDR2 YFSETQ. The CDR3 reads CASSLDGKPYNEQFF. Here the CDR3 DNA reads TGCGCCAGCAGCTTGGACGGCAAACCTTACAATGAGCAGTTCTTC.

This clone was detected once. Other DNA variants within this sample encode the same CDR3. The chain links TRBV12-3 or TRBV12-4 to TRBJ2-7; 9 bases line up with TRBD1. V lost 5 bases and J lost 4; bases outside the gene matches: 3. This CDR3 has 13 amino acids. The DNA of the CDR3 is TGTGCCAGCAGTCGGGACAGGGATTACGAGCAGTACTTC. Its translation is CASSRDRDYEQYF.

This chain uses TRBV25-1 with TRBJ1-4; 10 positions match TRBD1. Germline V gene data show CDR1 as MGHDK and CDR2 as SYGVNS. This CDR3 has 14 residues. With 4 bases clipped from V and 8 bases from J, the junction kept 4 bases outside the gene matches. The CDR3 loop is CASSAGTGDEKLFF. Written as DNA, the CDR3 is TGTGCCAGCAGTGCCGGGACAGGGGACGAAAAACTGTTTTTT. Full variable domain (missing parts from reference TRBV25-1 and TRBJ1-4): EADIYQTPRYLVIGTGKKITLECSQTMGHDKMYWYQQDPGMELHLIHYSYGVNSTEKGDLSSESTVSRIRTEHFPLTLESARPSHTSQYLCASSAGTGDEKLFFGSGTQLSVL.

This chain links TRBV19 with TRBJ2-5, with TRBD1 matching over 7 bases. CDR1 is LNHDA, CDR2 SQIVND, per germline (reference sequence). Germline trimming cut 3 bases from V and 5 bases from J; bases unmatched to any gene: 6. CDR3 length: 14 amino acids. The DNA of the CDR3 is TGTGCCAGTAGTATCCGACAGGGTGGGGAGACCCAGTACTTC. This sequence encodes CASSIRQGGETQYF.

This chain uses TRBV10-3 with TRBJ2-7, with a weak D call TRBD1 (8 bases). The CDR3 consists of 19 residues. V shed 6 bases and J shed 0 bases, with 27 bases lying between them. Germline-derived CDR1 and CDR2 are ENHRY and SYGVKD. The CDR3 bases are TGTGCCATCAGCTTCGGACAGGGAAAAGCGGGAACGACCTCCTACGAGCAGTACTTC. Translated, it gives CAISFGQGKAGTTSYEQYF.

The chain is built from TRBV7-9 and TRBJ1-4; TRBD1 might be the D (5 bases). The CDR3 length is 15 residues. The V and J ends lost 5 bases and 8 bases respectively, with 18 bases between them. Germline CDR1 SEHNR, CDR2 FQNEAQ (reference sequence). CDR3 region: CASSPQPGWGEKLFF. DNA of the CDR3: TGTGCCAGCAGCCCGCAGCCAGGGTGGGGGGAAAAACTGTTTTTT.

The V gene is TRBV6-5, the J gene TRBJ1-5; 7 nucleotides line up with TRBD1. CDR1 is MNHEY, CDR2 SVGAGI, per germline. The CDR3 is made up of 14 amino acids. The V gene end was trimmed by 6 bases and the J gene end by 7 bases; junction bases not matched to a gene: 9. CDR3 in amino acids: CASREGASGQPQHF. CDR3 DNA: TGTGCCAGCAGGGAGGGGGCGTCCGGCCAGCCCCAGCATTTT.

This clone was detected only once. This chain connects TRBV27 to TRBJ2-7; perhaps TRBD2 as D (5 bases). The CDR3 is made up of 13 amino acids. Germline assignment: CDR1 MNHEY and CDR2 SMNVEV (reference sequence). The V end was cut by 4 bases, the J end by 0 bases, with 7 bases between. CDR3 sequence (DNA): TGTGCCAGCAGTTCGGGGAGCTCCTACGAGCAGTACTTC. This encodes CASSSGSSYEQYF.